This entry is about one T cell receptor (beta chain). The specificity of this receptor is unknown. Base qualities are not recorded, but no much larger clone differs from it by a single base. TCRdb records Illumina NovaSeq 6000 as the sequencer. Synthesis of TCR cDNA relied on 5'RACE template switching, a step that introduced a universal primer site along with unique molecular identifiers. Priming of cDNA synthesis was performed from both the TCR alpha and TCR beta constant segments. Library amplification involved two PCR steps, and the second step added sample barcodes and sequencing adapters. Libraries were sequenced on Illumina HiSeq 2500 (2x100 bp) or NovaSeq (2x150 bp). The original pipeline was this. Reads were demultiplexed and collapsed into UMI consensus sequences with MIGEC, and V(D)J alignment was performed with MiXCR. Vaccine-responding clonotypes were identified with edgeR using replicate PBMC samples, with FDR below 0.01 and a log2 fold change above 5 up to day 15 being required. Each bulk clonotype was labeled CD4 or CD8 based on which sequenced repertoire, CD4 or CD8, contained the clonotype at higher abundance. The public reads were quality trimmed at Q25 with fastp and then assembled into clones with MiXCR by TCRdb, keeping productive beta chains. Duplicate CDR3 protein sequences are folded into a single record with the most common DNA and genes. Here the V and J calls rest on TCRdb's processing, not on the authors' analysis. This sample gives fewer than 350,000 distinct CDR3 sequences in total; more than 3% of them show up just once. In total, the top ten clones hold around 22% of the sample.

In light of the paper, this sample's treatment or condition label describes: live attenuated yellow fever vaccine strain. Two biological replicates of bulk PBMCs were collected at each blood-draw timepoint. PBMCs were isolated from peripheral blood using a standard Ficoll-Paque protocol. TriZol was used to extract RNA from bulk PBMCs, from CD4 and CD8 fractions, and from dextramer-positive and dextramer-negative fractions. The data were obtained in a study of T cells after yellow fever vaccination (dated by TCRdb to the late 2010s). About the study as a whole: Libraries from fractions with low cell numbers were prepared with the SMART-Seq v4 Ultra Low Input RNA kit. To follow T-cell clones before and after primary and booster YFV17D yellow fever vaccination, bulk TCR alpha and beta repertoires were sequenced over time. The cohort comprised two healthy male donors, one aged 18 to 30 and one aged 30 to 40 years. Blood was drawn at multiple timepoints before and after primary and secondary immunization, with bulk PBMC replicates and cell subsets isolated.

General findings and caveats noted by the study authors: Because only a couple of donors were included in the study, the extent to which the findings can be generalized is limited. After the booster, most clones that had expanded after primary vaccination were detected again (around 96% of CD4 and more than 85% of CD8), suggesting broad maintenance of memory. Computational filtering was needed because FACS-sorted repertoires could contain abundant contaminating clonotypes from the bulk population. A small share of clonotypes occurred in both CD4 and CD8 compartments, likely arising from convergent recombination. Compared with the primary T-cell response, the secondary T-cell response was weaker but faster, peaking on day 5 rather than day 15.

V is pared back by 4 bases and J by 5 bases, with 16 bases lying between the germline termini. The CDR3, cysteine through phenylalanine, is 15 amino acids long. The retained sequence is limited to the CDR3, 45 bases, with the frame set at the first base. Per the germline V gene (reference sequence), LNHDA is the CDR1 and SQIVND is the CDR2. The source is a young man who received the YFV17D yellow fever vaccine. The rearrangement combines TRBV19 with TRBJ2-3; the D segment is perhaps TRBD1 or TRBD2, each sharing 5 matched bases. Sample: PBMCs, taken on the day of the yellow fever booster vaccination. The CDR3 in this case is CASSRTGGRGDTQYF. The DNA is TGTGCCAGTAGTAGGACTGGGGGAAGAGGAGATACGCAGTATTTT.